The 27 T cell receptor beta chains given below trace back to one sample, sequenced in a study of blood T cell repertoires in COVID-19. TCRdb keeps only in-frame clones here, not all; method: immunoSEQ multiplex PCR. The sample lists tens of thousands of clones; 90% were seen once. The specimen sequenced was peripheral blood. All receptors come from a man aged 45-65 years with acute or convalescent COVID-19.

The rearrangement links TRBV19 to TRBJ1-5; D remains ambiguous. CDR1 and CDR2 from the germline V gene are LNHDA and SQIVND (reference sequence). The CDR3 runs to 16 residues. Between the trimmed V and J ends, which lost 6 bases and 4 bases, there was a span of 19 bases. This CDR3 reads CASSTVWEVGNQPQHF. The DNA for the CDR3 is TGTGCCAGTAGCACGGTCTGGGAGGTCGGGAATCAGCCCCAGCATTTT.

The rearrangement joins TRBV4-3 to TRBJ1-2, with 7 bases matching TRBD1. This CDR3 is 16 amino acids long. J was trimmed by 4 bases and V by 1 base; bases with no gene match: 9. Germline assignment: CDR1 LGHNA and CDR2 YSLEER. CDR3 region: CASSQGAEGAVYGYTF. The CDR3 bases are TGCGCCAGCAGCCAAGGGGCAGAGGGGGCAGTCTATGGCTACACCTTC.

CDR3 in DNA: TGTGCCAGCAGTGAATTCCCCCGGGACAGCTTGAACACTGAAGCTTTCTTT. Its translation: CASSEFPRDSLNTEAFF. The chain has TRBV6-1 and TRBJ1-1; 7 bases align to TRBD1. This CDR3 has 17 residues. CDR1 is MNHNS and CDR2 is SASEGT in the germline V gene. After removal of 2 bases from V and 0 bases from J, the junction contained 9 bases not matched to a gene.

This chain uses TRBV3-1 (or the pseudogene TRBV3-2) with TRBJ1-1; no firm D call. V lost 3 bases, J lost 3 bases, and 11 bases lay in between. Looked up from germline, CDR1 is LGHDT and CDR2 is YNNKEL (reference sequence). The CDR3 consists of 14 residues. The CDR3 DNA follows: TGTGCCAGCAGCCAGACGAACGGGGACACTGAAGCTTTCTTT. Its protein is CASSQTNGDTEAFF.

This clone was observed a single time. This chain joins TRBV3-1 (or the pseudogene TRBV3-2) and TRBJ1-5; D is unclear. This CDR3 is 14 amino acids long. Trimming took 3 bases from V and 11 from J, leaving 17 bases between them. Germline lookup yields CDR1 LGHDT and CDR2 YNNKEL (reference sequence). The CDR3 sequence: CASSHNSVPAAQHF. For the CDR3, the DNA is TGTGCCAGCAGCCACAACTCAGTGCCGGCGGCCCAGCATTTT.

V gene TRBV19 combines with J gene TRBJ1-1, with D tentatively TRBD1 (5 bases). V was trimmed by 2 bases and J by 0 bases, leaving 10 bases between them. This CDR3 spans 15 amino acids. Germline V gene lookup returns CDR1 LNHDA and CDR2 SQIVND (reference sequence). The CDR3 sequence is CASSIIGRVNTEAFF. CDR3 nucleotide sequence: TGTGCCAGTAGTATAATAGGCAGGGTGAACACTGAAGCTTTCTTT.

The chain carries TRBV6-5 and TRBJ2-4; 9 bases agree with TRBD1. This CDR3 is 14 amino acids long. Germline V gene lookup returns CDR1 MNHEY and CDR2 SVGAGI. Trimming cost V 6 bases and J 6 bases; bases outside gene matches: 6. The CDR3 coding sequence is TGTGCCAGCAGAGGACAGGGGCCCGGAAACATTCAGTACTTC. Translated: CASRGQGPGNIQYF.

The gene calls are TRBV13 and TRBJ1-1, with a weak D call TRBD1 (6 bases). Trimming removed 5 bases from V and 0 bases from J, with 16 bases in between. Germline values: CDR1 PRHDT, CDR2 FYEKMQ (reference sequence). The CDR3 has 16 amino acids. The CDR3 spells CASSGGFTGLNTEAFF. CDR3 nucleotide sequence: TGTGCCAGCAGCGGGGGATTCACAGGGCTGAACACTGAAGCTTTCTTT.

This clone was found a few times. This rearrangement joins TRBV6-5 to TRBJ1-1; D is undetermined. Germline V gene sequence: CDR1 MNHEY, CDR2 SVGAGI. V dropped 6 bases and J dropped 4 bases, with 15 bases sitting between them. This CDR3 contains 14 residues. DNA for the CDR3: TGTGCCAGCAGCCAAGACCCCCCAGGCACTGAAGCTTTCTTT. This codes for CASSQDPPGTEAFF.

The V gene is TRBV10-3, the J gene TRBJ2-3; 7 nucleotides line up with TRBD2. The CDR3 loop spans 16 amino acids. Trimming cost V 2 bases and J 0 bases; bases outside gene matches: 5. Germline V gives CDR1 ENHRY, CDR2 SYGVKD. CDR3 DNA: TGTGCCATCAGTGAGATTGCTAGCGGAAGCACAGATACGCAGTATTTT. Amino acid sequence: CAISEIASGSTDTQYF.

This clone was found once. This chain links TRBV5-1 with TRBJ2-7, with D tentatively TRBD2 (5 bases). The germline V gene has CDR1 SGHRS and CDR2 YFSETQ. There are 18 residues in the CDR3. V lost 4 bases and J lost 1, with 24 bases in between. The CDR3 DNA reads as TGCGCCAGCAGCCAGAGGAGCCAGGCGGGCGCTACTTCCTACGAGCAGTACTTC. Translating gives CASSQRSQAGATSYEQYF.

V gene TRBV7-6 combines with J gene TRBJ2-7; perhaps TRBD2 as D (6 bases). This CDR3 has 14 amino acids. Germline CDR1 reads SGHVS; CDR2 reads FNYEAQ. V gave up 5 bases and J gave up 4 bases, with 15 bases separating them. CDR3 region: CASSERAGTYEQYF. The CDR3 DNA follows: TGTGCCAGCAGCGAACGGGCGGGGACTTACGAGCAGTACTTC. Drawing the rest from reference TRBV7-6 and TRBJ2-7, the complete variable domain is GAGVSQSPRYKVTKRGQDVALRCDPISGHVSLYWYRQALGQGPEFLTYFNYEAQQDKSGLPNDRFSAERPEGSISTLTIQRTEQRDSAMYRCASSERAGTYEQYFGPGTRLTVT.

V and J are TRBV6-5 and TRBJ1-6, with D perhaps matching TRBD1 (6 bases). This CDR3 region has 15 residues. Germline CDR1 reads MNHEY; CDR2 reads SVGAGI. V was clipped by 2 bases and J by 6 bases, with 11 bases between them. The CDR3 DNA reads as TGTGCCAGCAGTTACCTAGGACAGCTTAATTCACCCCTCCACTTT. This encodes CASSYLGQLNSPLHF.

V is TRBV5-1 and J is TRBJ2-3; possible D gene TRBD2, 5 bases. This CDR3 has 12 residues. Trimming left V 0 bases short and J 6 bases short, with 5 bases between. Germline-derived CDR1 and CDR2 are SGHRS and YFSETQ. The CDR3 sequence is CASSLGGDTQYF. For the CDR3, the DNA is TGCGCCAGCAGCTTGGGCGGGGATACGCAGTATTTT.

V gene TRBV3-1 (or the pseudogene TRBV3-2) combines with J gene TRBJ2-1; possibly TRBD2 for D (6 bases). Trimming stripped 0 bases from V and 11 bases from J, with 11 bases between. This CDR3 region has 13 residues. Germline V gives CDR1 LGHDT, CDR2 YNNKEL (reference sequence). CDR3 sequence: CASSQEGGEKQFF. The DNA of the CDR3 is TGTGCCAGCAGCCAAGAGGGCGGGGAGAAGCAGTTCTTC.

The chain links TRBV7-6 to TRBJ1-5, with no clear D. CDR3 length equals 15 residues. V lost 4 bases and J 3 bases, leaving 13 bases between the germline ends. Germline V gene data show CDR1 as SGHVS and CDR2 as FNYEAQ. In DNA form, the CDR3 reads TGTGCCAGCAGCTCCCGACCCGGGGTCAATCAGCCCCAGCATTTT. Translation: CASSSRPGVNQPQHF.

This clone has just a few counts. This chain uses TRBV5-6 with TRBJ1-5; D remains unclear. V shed 4 bases and J shed 8 bases, with 10 bases lying between them. Germline values: CDR1 SGHDT, CDR2 YYEEEE. This CDR3 has 12 amino acids. CDR3 loop: CASSGGLEPQHF. The CDR3 bases are TGTGCCAGCAGCGGAGGGCTGGAGCCCCAGCATTTT. Full variable domain (outside the CDR3, taken from reference TRBV5-6 and TRBJ1-5): DAGVTQSPTHLIKTRGQQVTLRCSPKSGHDTVSWYQQALGQGPQFIFQYYEEEERQRGNFPDRFSGHQFPNYSSELNVNALLLGDSALYLCASSGGLEPQHFGDGTRLSIL.

The chain carries TRBV10-1 and TRBJ1-2; no clear D. This CDR3 has 13 amino acids. Between the trimmed V and J ends, which lost 6 bases and 7 bases, there was a span of 15 bases. The germline CDR1 and CDR2 sequences are WNHNN and SYGVQD (reference sequence). The CDR3 DNA sequence: TGCGCCAGCAGGCCCGGGAAGCTACCTGGCTACACCTTC. Residues: CASRPGKLPGYTF.

The V gene is TRBV11-3, the J gene TRBJ2-5, with 7 bases fitting TRBD1. Trimming removed 5 bases from V and 0 bases from J; junction bases left unmatched: 6. CDR1 and CDR2 from the germline V gene are SGHNT and YENEEA. This CDR3 region has 15 residues. The CDR3 coding sequence is TGTGCCAGCAGCCCGCCGGGACAGTACCAAGAGACCCAGTACTTC. It specifies CASSPPGQYQETQYF.

This clone occurred a few times. The chain combines TRBV5-1 with TRBJ1-4, with 7 bases fitting TRBD1. The CDR3 totals 14 residues. Germline loops: CDR1 SGHRS, CDR2 YFSETQ. With 3 bases clipped from V and 7 bases from J, the junction kept 6 bases outside the gene matches. For the CDR3, the DNA is TGCGCCAGCAGCTCCAGGACAGGTACTGAAAAACTGTTTTTT. This gives the protein CASSSRTGTEKLFF.

The chain combines TRBV29-1 with TRBJ1-1; no firm D call. CDR1 SQVTM and CDR2 ANQGSEA come from the germline V gene. The CDR3 sequence is 14 residues long. Trimming took 4 bases from V and 0 from J, leaving 12 bases between them. The CDR3 region has the DNA TGCAGCGTTGTAAGAGCGACCGTGAACACTGAAGCTTTCTTT. Protein product: CSVVRATVNTEAFF.

This rearrangement joins TRBV11-3 to TRBJ2-5, with 14 nucleotides matching TRBD2. The CDR3 extends over 18 amino acids. The germline V gene encodes CDR1 SGHNT and CDR2 YENEEA. Germline trimming cut 5 bases from V and 0 bases from J; bases unmatched to any gene: 8. CDR3 DNA: TGTGCCAGCAGCCCGAGACTAGCGGGAGGGCTTCACCAAGAGACCCAGTACTTC. This gives the protein CASSPRLAGGLHQETQYF.

This sequence joins TRBV11-3 and TRBJ2-3, with D perhaps matching TRBD2 (5 bases). V lost 5 bases, J lost 0 bases, and 12 bases lay in between. CDR1 and CDR2 (germline): SGHNT, YENEEA. This CDR3 comprises 15 residues. In nucleotides, the CDR3 is TGTGCCAGCAGCAACAGCGGCCCTAGCACAGATACGCAGTATTTT. Translated, it gives CASSNSGPSTDTQYF. Full variable domain (remainder filled in from reference TRBV11-3 and TRBJ2-3): EAGVVQSPRYKIIEKKQPVAFWCNPISGHNTLYWYLQNLGQGPELLIRYENEEAVDDSQLPKDRFSAERLKGVDSTLKIQPAELGDSAVYLCASSNSGPSTDTQYFGPGTRLTVL.

This chain connects TRBV4-1 to TRBJ2-2, with D perhaps TRBD1 (5 bases). The germline V gene has CDR1 MGHRA and CDR2 YSYEKL. The CDR3 runs to 14 residues. V was trimmed by 7 bases and J by 1 base, leaving 10 bases between them. The chain's CDR3 is CASNGAGNTGELFF. The CDR3 region has the DNA TGCGCCAGCAATGGGGCAGGGAACACCGGGGAGCTGTTTTTT.

This clone was observed a single time. This chain joins TRBV6-6 and TRBJ2-5; 9 bases fit TRBD1. The V and J ends lost 6 bases and 5 bases, in that order; junction bases with no gene match: 7. The CDR3 consists of 14 residues. CDR1 MNHNY and CDR2 SVGAGI come from the germline V gene (reference sequence). The CDR3 sequence is CASRETGGRETQYF. For the CDR3, the DNA is TGTGCCAGCAGGGAAACAGGGGGCAGGGAGACCCAGTACTTC.

The chain joins TRBV6-5 to TRBJ1-3; no firm D call. The length of the CDR3 is 14 residues. V dropped 0 bases and J dropped 3 bases, with 6 bases sitting between them. CDR1 is MNHEY and CDR2 is SVGAGI in the germline V gene. CDR3 protein: CASSYSSFGNTIYF. In DNA, the CDR3 is TGTGCCAGCAGTTACTCATCTTTTGGAAACACCATATATTTT.

The V gene is TRBV21-1, the J gene TRBJ2-1; the table's D call, TRBD1, was not checked against the DNA. TRBV21-1 is designated a pseudogene. CDR3 length equals 14 residues. CDR3 sequence reads: CASKVRDRGHEQFF. CDR3 DNA: TGTGCCAGTAAAGTCCGGGACAGGGGACATGAGCAGTTCTTC.